The rows below give T cell receptor beta chains drawn from one sample of a study of T-cell reconstitution after alpha-beta-depleted transplantation in children. TCRdb used MiXCR to reprocess the PCR reads, holding one entry per CDR3 protein. This repertoire shows some 600,000 distinct CDR3 sequences, 10% to 15% found once; its top ten account for roughly 2.3%. This material consisted of PBMCs, mostly from graft donor cells, taken 360 days after TCRalphabeta/CD19-depleted stem cell transplant. All receptors derive from a male patient younger than 18 who had a stem cell transplant for acute myeloid leukemia, so the T cells may come from the graft donor. The CDR3 runs from the conserved cysteine through the conserved F or W.

j_gene,v_gene,CDR3aa
TRBJ1-5,TRBV6-2/TRBV6-3,CASSPRGSYSNQPQHF
TRBJ1-5,TRBV9,CASSPTTGEPQHF
TRBJ2-2,TRBV18,CASSPSPLLNTGELFF
TRBJ2-2,TRBV28,CASSLIRARTGELFF
TRBJ2-2,TRBV12-3/TRBV12-4,CASRVVGTGELFF
TRBJ2-5,TRBV28,CASTYGTPQETQYF
TRBJ2-2,TRBV5-1,CASRLPGQGAPGELFF
TRBJ2-7,TRBV18,CASSPKREGYEQYF
TRBJ1-4,TRBV12-3/TRBV12-4,CASSFKGNEKLFF
TRBJ2-2,TRBV4-2,CASSQDGPNTGELFF
TRBJ1-5,TRBV6-5,CASSRDRGFNQPQHF
TRBJ1-2,TRBV28,CASSLYLYQGRSANYGYTF
TRBJ2-7,TRBV3-1,CASSQVRYEQYF
TRBJ1-4,TRBV28,CASSLEGVRATNEKLFF
TRBJ1-1,TRBV20-1,CSALRGSTEAFF
TRBJ1-1,TRBV7-9,CASSLKRQARNTEAFF
TRBJ2-7,TRBV24-1,CATSDIGDSINPYEQYF
TRBJ2-1,TRBV24-1,CATSGGPGVDINEQFF
TRBJ2-7,TRBV29-1,CSVGGLAGRYEQYF
TRBJ2-1,TRBV5-1,CASRLVVGLSSYNEQFF
TRBJ2-7,TRBV9,CASGGQGAFYEQYF
TRBJ2-4,TRBV7-8,CASSLISTLAKNIQYF
TRBJ2-7,TRBV20-1,CSARVTGTAYEQYF
TRBJ2-7,TRBV27,CASRASGSYEQYF
TRBJ1-2,TRBV20-1,CSATYSYGYTF
TRBJ1-1,TRBV12-3/TRBV12-4,CASSLYRANTEAFF
TRBJ2-7,TRBV29-1,CSVDEGVSYEQYF
TRBJ2-2,TRBV20-1,CSAIRLAGVNTGELFF
TRBJ2-7,TRBV29-1,CSVETGVNEQYF
TRBJ2-1,TRBV7-6,CASSPRVAGGPYNEQFF
TRBJ1-3,TRBV6-5,CASSFQGSGNTIYF
TRBJ2-5,TRBV12-3/TRBV12-4,CASRLAGSPQGTQYF
TRBJ2-7,TRBV20-1,CSARLADQYF
TRBJ2-7,TRBV12-3/TRBV12-4,CASTRDRGEEQYF
TRBJ2-1,TRBV20-1,CSASHNEQFF
TRBJ2-4,TRBV11-1,CASSLARPLSGAGKNIQYF
TRBJ1-3,TRBV7-9,CASRPPGSSGNTIYF
TRBJ2-3,TRBV7-2,CASSSIAGGGDTQYF
TRBJ2-7,TRBV18,CASSPGFRSPYEQYF
TRBJ2-1,TRBV12-3/TRBV12-4,CASRPLIGTSGINEQFF
TRBJ2-7,TRBV28,CASSRGTVVSYEQYF
TRBJ2-3,TRBV6-1,CASWRGVPSTDTQYF
TRBJ2-7,TRBV7-9,CASSFRDYSYEQYF
TRBJ1-5,TRBV6-2/TRBV6-3,CASSPPRGRVPHQPQHF
TRBJ2-1,TRBV7-8,CASSLALAGGPIF
TRBJ2-7,TRBV4-2,CASSQGTRYEQYF
TRBJ1-2,TRBV29-1,CSDLGQGNYGYTF
TRBJ2-1,TRBV7-3,CASSLNRQRAHNEQFF